These 22 T cell receptor beta chains were sequenced from one sample in a study of shared clonotypes between healthy human individuals (dated by TCRdb to the early 2020s). Library preparation employed the immunoSEQ multiplex PCR assay. Held by TCRdb, this immuneACCESS table contains in-frame sequences only and omits some clones. Under half of the omission traces to an unresolved V gene where checked; the cause of the rest is unknown. For this sample the table gives 2.5 million or so clones, of which around nine tenths were detected only once. The leading ten clones occupy over 0.12% of the sample. The sequenced sample was naive CD4+ T cells sorted from blood. Read against the paper, the sample's cell subset or site label means: CD45RA+ positively selected. These receptor sequences come from a man between 18 and 29 years old in good health.

The rearrangement links TRBV19 to TRBJ1-6; TRBD1 matches at 7 bases. This CDR3 contains 14 residues. Germline V gives CDR1 LNHDA, CDR2 SQIVND (reference sequence). V trimming: 4 bases; J trimming: 7 bases; junction bases outside the gene matches: 4. CDR3 protein: CASSTGQANSPLHF. The DNA for the CDR3 is TGTGCCAGTAGTACCGGACAGGCCAATTCACCCCTCCACTTT.

With regard to this clone: Additional DNA sequences in this sample encode the identical CDR3. The chain couples TRBV19 to TRBJ1-3, with D unresolved. V dropped 8 bases and J dropped 0 bases, with 8 bases sitting between them. Germline values: CDR1 LNHDA, CDR2 SQIVND (reference sequence). The length of the CDR3 is 13 residues. This CDR3 is CASRLSSGNTIYF. The CDR3 DNA reads as TGTGCCAGTCGACTGAGCTCTGGAAACACCATATATTTT. Combining the CDR3 with reference TRBV19 and TRBJ1-3 gives the whole variable domain DGGITQSPKYLFRKEGQNVTLSCEQNLNHDAMYWYRQDPGQGLRLIYYSQIVNDFQKGDIAEGYSVSREKKESFPLTVTSAQKNPTAFYLCASRLSSGNTIYFGEGSWLTVV.

The chain combines TRBV30 with TRBJ1-2; D gene ambiguous. V shed 7 bases and J shed 8 bases, with 11 bases lying between them. The CDR3 spans 10 residues. Looked up from germline, CDR1 is GTSNPN and CDR2 is SVGIG (reference sequence). The CDR3 sequence is CASRHGGYTF. CDR3 sequence (DNA): TGTGCCTCCCGACACGGCGGCTACACCTTC.

This chain connects TRBV5-4 to TRBJ1-2, with D possibly TRBD1 on 5 matching bases. The germline V gene has CDR1 SGHNT and CDR2 YYREEE (reference sequence). This CDR3 region has 15 residues. V was trimmed by 4 bases and J by 2 bases, leaving 15 bases between them. The CDR3 nucleotides read TGTGCCAGCAGCCTCGGACAAGCGGGGAACTATGGCTACACCTTC. Translation: CASSLGQAGNYGYTF.

This chain joins TRBV7-8 and TRBJ2-3, with D possibly matching TRBD2 (6 bases). Germline lookup yields CDR1 SGHVS and CDR2 FQNEAQ. The CDR3 loop spans 16 amino acids. V lost 3 bases to trimming and J lost 3 bases, with 16 bases between them. The CDR3 region has the DNA TGTGCCAGCAGCTTCATAGCGGTCCTCGGGACAGATACGCAGTATTTT. This encodes CASSFIAVLGTDTQYF.

The rearrangement uses TRBV15 and TRBJ1-1; D gene unclear. V was trimmed by 0 bases and J by 5 bases, leaving 10 bases between them. Looked up from germline, CDR1 is LNHNV and CDR2 is YYDKDF (reference sequence). The CDR3 covers 14 residues. CDR3: CATSRDRGVTEAFF. CDR3 in DNA: TGTGCCACCAGCAGAGATCGGGGTGTAACTGAAGCTTTCTTT.

The rearrangement uses TRBV10-2 and TRBJ2-2; a weak D match, TRBD2 (5 bases). The CDR3 is 15 residues long. CDR1 is WSHSY and CDR2 is SAAADI in the germline V gene. V gave up 0 bases and J gave up 4 bases, with 9 bases separating them. The CDR3 region is CASSESSAGTGELFF. In DNA, the CDR3 is TGCGCCAGCAGTGAGTCTAGCGCGGGCACCGGGGAGCTGTTTTTT.

The gene calls are TRBV20-1 and TRBJ1-2; unclear D gene. Germline V gene data show CDR1 as DFQATT and CDR2 as SNEGSKA (reference sequence). The CDR3 runs to 11 residues. CDR3 loop: CLPPGSGGYTF. The DNA for the CDR3 is TGCCTCCCCCCGGGGTCGGGGGGCTACACCTTC.

The chain uses TRBV6-6 and TRBJ1-5; D is ambiguous. V gave up 2 bases and J gave up 0 bases, with 8 bases separating them. This CDR3 contains 15 residues. Per the germline V gene, CDR1 is MNHNY and CDR2 is SVGAGI (reference sequence). CDR3 sequence (DNA): TGTGCCAGCAGTTACCCCGGTTTTAGCAATCAGCCCCAGCATTTT. Translated, it gives CASSYPGFSNQPQHF.

In this sample, this clone turned up once. This rearrangement joins TRBV28 to TRBJ1-1, with 10 bases lining up with TRBD1. The CDR3 contains 15 residues. The V segment lost 4 bases and the J segment 5 bases; nucleotides outside the gene matches: 7. The germline gives CDR1 MDHEN, CDR2 SYDVKM. The CDR3 DNA reads as TGTGCCAGCAGTTACCCGGGACAGGGGAAGACTGAAGCTTTCTTT. It is translated as CASSYPGQGKTEAFF.

V usage is TRBV18 and J usage is TRBJ2-7, with a weak D call TRBD1 (5 bases). Germline V gives CDR1 KGHSH, CDR2 LQKENI. The CDR3 extends over 16 amino acids. The V and J ends lost 3 bases and 3 bases respectively, with 18 bases between them. DNA of the CDR3: TGTGCCAGCTCACCCCTTGTTGGTGGGGCTGACTACGAGCAGTACTTC. Translation: CASSPLVGGADYEQYF.

This clone was observed a single time. The gene calls are TRBV15 and TRBJ1-2, with a possible D match to TRBD1 (5 bases). Between the trimmed V and J ends, which lost 0 bases and 4 bases, there was a span of 21 bases. The CDR3 runs 18 residues. The germline gives CDR1 LNHNV, CDR2 YYDKDF (reference sequence). The chain's CDR3 is CATSRDLWGGQGPYGYTF. In DNA, the CDR3 is TGTGCCACCAGCAGAGATCTGTGGGGTGGCCAGGGACCCTATGGCTACACCTTC. The whole variable domain, filled in from reference TRBV15 and TRBJ1-2, reads DAMVIQNPRYQVTQFGKPVTLSCSQTLNHNVMYWYQQKSSQAPKLLFHYYDKDFNNEADTPDNFQSRRPNTSFCFLDIRSPGLGDTAMYLCATSRDLWGGQGPYGYTFGSGTRLTVV.

This CDR3 reads CASSLYIGNTEAFF. The CDR3, as DNA: TGTGCCAGCAGCTTATACATTGGGAACACTGAAGCTTTCTTT. The chain is built from TRBV7-9 and TRBJ1-1, with D unresolved. V lost 2 bases and J 1 base, leaving 8 bases between the germline ends. The CDR3 consists of 14 residues. In germline, CDR1 is SEHNR, CDR2 FQNEAQ (reference sequence).

The gene calls are TRBV19 and TRBJ2-3; the match to TRBD2 covers 9 bases. The V gene end was trimmed by 3 bases and the J gene end by 4 bases; junction bases not matched to a gene: 8. Germline lookup yields CDR1 LNHDA and CDR2 SQIVND (reference sequence). CDR3 length: 16 amino acids. The CDR3: CASSIYSGSLADTQYF. In DNA, the CDR3 is TGTGCCAGTAGTATTTATAGCGGGAGCTTAGCAGATACGCAGTATTTT.

In DNA form, the CDR3 reads TGTGCCAGCAATGTCGGAAGCACAGATACGCAGTATTTT. Translation gives CASNVGSTDTQYF. The chain employs TRBV2 and TRBJ2-3; D gene unclear. This CDR3 has 13 residues. The V end lost 7 bases, the J end lost 0 bases, and 8 bases lay between the germline ends. Looked up from germline, CDR1 is SNHLY and CDR2 is FYNNEI.

The V gene is TRBV7-6, the J gene TRBJ2-7; no reliable D call. This CDR3 region has 14 residues. V lost 5 bases and J 6 bases, leaving 17 bases between the germline ends. From germline, CDR1 is SGHVS and CDR2 FNYEAQ. CDR3 amino acids: CASSPFGTNVEQYF. CDR3 in DNA: TGTGCCAGCAGCCCCTTCGGTACAAACGTCGAGCAGTACTTC.

The J gene is TRBJ2-5, the V gene TRBV18; no definite D call. The V gene's germline CDR1 is KGHSH and CDR2 LQKENI. Between the trimmed V and J ends, which lost 2 bases and 6 bases, there was a span of 10 bases. The CDR3 extends over 13 amino acids. The CDR3 region has the DNA TGTGCCAGCTCACCAGCGGCAGAAAAGACCCAGTACTTC. It is translated as CASSPAAEKTQYF.

The chain links TRBV18 to TRBJ2-3; TRBD1 aligns across 8 bases. The germline CDR1 and CDR2 sequences are KGHSH and LQKENI. This CDR3 contains 13 residues. Losses at the gene ends were 3 bases for V and 9 bases for J; bases not matched to a gene: 5. CDR3 nucleotides: TGTGCCAGCTCACCTACCGACAGGGGAACGCAGTATTTT. It translates to CASSPTDRGTQYF.

This rearrangement joins TRBV5-1 to TRBJ2-5, with D hard to call. Judging by the DNA end, TRBJ2-7 fits better; the J call may be wrong. Germline CDR1 SGHRS, CDR2 YFSETQ. The CDR3 totals 11 residues. DNA of the CDR3: TGCGCCAGCAGCTTAATCGACGAGCAGTACTTC. This codes for CASSLIDEQYF.

The chain carries TRBV15 and TRBJ2-1; possibly TRBD1 for D (6 bases). This CDR3 contains 16 residues. Germline CDR1 is LNHNV and CDR2 is YYDKDF (reference sequence). V dropped 4 bases and J dropped 4 bases, with 17 bases sitting between them. The CDR3, as DNA: TGTGCCACCAGCAAAGATACTAGGGGGAGTTACAATGAGCAGTTCTTC. It codes for CATSKDTRGSYNEQFF.

The chain links TRBV18 to TRBJ1-1; D gene uncertain. The CDR3 extends over 14 amino acids. Germline lookup yields CDR1 KGHSH and CDR2 LQKENI. Trimming stripped 2 bases from V and 1 base from J, with 8 bases between. Here the CDR3 reads CASSPITENTEAFF. The CDR3 DNA sequence: TGTGCCAGCTCACCAATCACAGAGAACACTGAAGCTTTCTTT.

V and J are TRBV19 and TRBJ1-2, with a tentative D call TRBD1 (6 bases). This CDR3 spans 17 amino acids. Germline V gene data show CDR1 as LNHDA and CDR2 as SQIVND (reference sequence). The ends were cut back, 4 bases at V and 4 bases at J, with 22 bases in the middle. The CDR3 region is CASSKGGTDTPSYGYTF. Written as DNA, the CDR3 is TGTGCCAGTAGTAAGGGGGGTACAGACACCCCGAGCTATGGCTACACCTTC.